The 25 T cell receptor beta chains below were found in one sample sequenced in a study of T-cell memory formation after mild COVID-19. TCRdb called the 5' RACE reads again in MiXCR, with one record for every CDR3 protein. The sample lists around 140,000 distinct CDR3 sequences; less than 20% were seen once. The sample comprised PBMCs or a T cell subset sorted from them (not recorded which). These receptors all come from an adult woman who had mild COVID-19 (a few samples of this study predate the infection). Cell type and time point are not known.

In its sample, this clonotype was seen a few times. The genes are TRBV7-2 and TRBJ2-7; D gene uncertain. This CDR3 comprises 11 residues. The V end lost 5 bases, the J end lost 3 bases, and 5 bases lay between the germline ends. Germline loops: CDR1 SGHTA, CDR2 FQGNSA. The CDR3 spells CASSIIYEQYF. CDR3 coding DNA: TGTGCCAGCAGCATCATCTACGAGCAGTACTTC.

The rearrangement uses TRBV5-4 and TRBJ1-3; 8 bases agree with TRBD1. Germline CDR1 SGHNT, CDR2 YYREEE (reference sequence). This CDR3 has 16 residues. Trimming at V came to 4 bases and at J to 1 base, leaving 7 bases not matched to a gene. CDR3 coding DNA: TGTGCCAGCAGCGGTACAGGGGGAATATCTGGAAACACCATATATTTT. Protein product: CASSGTGGISGNTIYF.

This clonotype came up a few times. The chain is built from TRBV12-3 or TRBV12-4 and TRBJ2-7; 9 positions agree with TRBD2. Trimming took 4 bases from V and 0 from J; bases not matched to a gene: 13. The CDR3 length is 18 residues. DNA of the CDR3: TGTGCCAGCAGTTCAACCGGCGGGACTAGCCTTTTCTCCTACGAGCAGTACTTC. It yields the protein CASSSTGGTSLFSYEQYF.

CDR3 in amino acids: CASSQVSGTVQAFF. The DNA for the CDR3 is TGCGCCAGCAGCCAAGTTTCGGGGACCGTCCAAGCTTTCTTT. The genes are TRBV4-1 and TRBJ1-1; weak D call: TRBD1 (5 bases). CDR3 size: 14 residues. V shed 1 base and J shed 9 bases, with 15 bases lying between them. Germline V gene lookup returns CDR1 MGHRA and CDR2 YSYEKL.

This clonotype was seen a handful of times. This chain links TRBV12-3 or TRBV12-4 with TRBJ2-3; 14 nucleotides line up with TRBD2. The CDR3 contains 18 residues. Trimming cost V 6 bases and J 4 bases; bases outside gene matches: 12. This CDR3 reads CASRPLPWGLAGADTQYF. CDR3 nucleotide sequence: TGTGCCAGCAGGCCACTTCCCTGGGGACTAGCGGGAGCAGATACGCAGTATTTT.

This clonotype was counted only a few times. The rearrangement links TRBV5-1 to TRBJ1-1; 8 nucleotides match TRBD1. From germline, CDR1 is SGHRS and CDR2 YFSETQ. The CDR3 is made up of 15 amino acids. V lost 4 bases and J lost 3; bases outside the gene matches: 8. The CDR3 loop is CASSTQGAGDTEAFF. The CDR3 DNA is TGCGCCAGCAGCACGCAGGGGGCAGGGGACACTGAAGCTTTCTTT.

The V gene is TRBV11-2, the J gene TRBJ2-3; D may be TRBD2 (6 bases). The ends were cut back, 0 bases at V and 6 bases at J, with 16 bases in the middle. This CDR3 region has 16 residues. Looked up from germline, CDR1 is SGHAT and CDR2 is FQNNGV. The CDR3 DNA follows: TGTGCCAGCAGCTTAGAGGGGGGATGGTCTGTGGATACGCAGTATTTT. Protein sequence: CASSLEGGWSVDTQYF.

This clonotype was picked up a small number of times. This chain joins TRBV9 and TRBJ1-1; no firm D call. CDR3 length equals 13 residues. V lost 1 base to trimming and J lost 0 bases, with 4 bases between them. Germline V CDR1 and CDR2: SGDLS, YYNGEE. CDR3 DNA sequence: TGTGCCAGCAGCGTACAGGTGAACACTGAAGCTTTCTTT. This translates into CASSVQVNTEAFF.

This clonotype showed up just a few times. The J gene is TRBJ2-2, the V gene TRBV24-1, with D maybe TRBD2 (5 bases). V was shortened by 1 base and J by 4 bases, with 9 bases between the two germline ends. The CDR3 consists of 15 residues. Germline V gene sequence: CDR1 KGHDR, CDR2 SFDVKD. The CDR3 loop is CATSDFTAVTGELFF. The CDR3 DNA reads as TGTGCCACCAGTGATTTTACAGCGGTCACCGGGGAGCTGTTTTTT.

This clonotype appeared a single time. The chain couples TRBV27 to TRBJ2-2, with 11 bases that match TRBD1. CDR1 MNHEY and CDR2 SMNVEV come from the germline V gene (reference sequence). After removal of 5 bases from V and 6 bases from J, the junction contained 8 bases not matched to a gene. The CDR3 contains 16 residues. This chain's CDR3 is CASSKEGQGVSGELFF. Written as DNA, the CDR3 is TGTGCCAGCAGTAAGGAGGGACAGGGGGTCTCCGGGGAGCTGTTTTTT.

Ten or more counts support this clonotype. V usage is TRBV5-1 and J usage is TRBJ1-1; D ambiguous. The CDR3 has 17 amino acids. V dropped 2 bases and J dropped 1 base, with 18 bases sitting between them. The germline gives CDR1 SGHRS, CDR2 YFSETQ. CDR3 bases: TGCGCCAGCAGCTTATCCGGGATCGGTCCAGGGAACACTGAAGCTTTCTTT. It translates to CASSLSGIGPGNTEAFF.

Many counts were recorded for this clonotype. V gene TRBV12-3 or TRBV12-4 combines with J gene TRBJ2-3, with 13 positions matching TRBD2. This CDR3 is 16 amino acids long. The V and J ends lost 4 bases and 5 bases, in that order; junction bases with no gene match: 6. DNA for the CDR3: TGTGCCAGCAGTTCCGGACTAGCGGGAGCCGGAGATACGCAGTATTTT. Residues: CASSSGLAGAGDTQYF.

This clonotype was counted between two and nine times. The rearrangement joins TRBV5-1 to TRBJ1-2; 8 bases agree with TRBD1. The CDR3 totals 15 residues. Germline V gene lookup returns CDR1 SGHRS and CDR2 YFSETQ. V shed 0 bases, J shed 4 bases, and the junction held 5 bases outside the gene matches. The CDR3 DNA is TGCGCCAGCAGCTTGGGAGGGACAGGCGCCTATGGCTACACCTTC. Translating it yields CASSLGGTGAYGYTF. Complete variable domain (other parts from reference TRBV5-1 and TRBJ1-2): KAGVTQTPRYLIKTRGQQVTLSCSPISGHRSVSWYQQTPGQGLQFLFEYFSETQRNKGNFPGRFSGRQFSNSRSEMNVSTLELGDSALYLCASSLGGTGAYGYTFGSGTRLTVV.

This clonotype appeared a single time. The V and J genes are TRBV6-2 or TRBV6-3 and TRBJ2-7; TRBD1 matches at 9 bases. Germline V gives CDR1 MNHEY, CDR2 SVGEGT. The J segment lost 6 bases and the V segment lost 4 bases, leaving 13 bases of the junction unmatched. The CDR3 is 16 residues long. The CDR3 bases are TGTGCCAGCAGTTCTCCAAACAGGGGGCCGTCCGGCGAGCAGTACTTC. Translated: CASSSPNRGPSGEQYF.

V and J are TRBV18 and TRBJ1-1; D is ambiguous. Trimming took off 4 bases at V and 0 bases at J, with 6 bases between the two ends. In germline, CDR1 is KGHSH, CDR2 LQKENI. The CDR3 length is 13 residues. This CDR3 is CASSRGMNTEAFF. For the CDR3, the DNA is TGTGCCAGCTCACGCGGGATGAACACTGAAGCTTTCTTT.

This chain uses TRBV11-1 with TRBJ2-7; 7 bases agree with TRBD2. The germline V gene has CDR1 SGHAT and CDR2 FQDESV (reference sequence). This CDR3 spans 16 amino acids. With V trimmed by 5 bases and J by 0 bases, 10 bases remained unmatched. The CDR3 spells CASSKRELMSSYEQYF. The CDR3 DNA sequence: TGTGCCAGCAGCAAGCGGGAATTAATGAGCTCCTACGAGCAGTACTTC.

This clonotype was detected a few times. The chain has TRBV12-3 or TRBV12-4 and TRBJ2-3, with 8 bases lining up with TRBD2. The CDR3 has 15 amino acids. V was clipped by 4 bases and J by 1 base; unmatched bases: 4. The CDR3 region has the DNA TGTGCCAGCAGTTCCCGTAGCGGGGGCACAGATACGCAGTATTTT. It codes for CASSSRSGGTDTQYF.

The V and J genes are TRBV12-3 or TRBV12-4 and TRBJ2-3; TRBD1 aligns across 7 bases. The CDR3 length is 15 residues. J was trimmed by 2 bases and V by 6 bases; bases with no gene match: 8. This CDR3 reads CASSSDRANTDTQYF. DNA for the CDR3: TGTGCCAGCAGCTCTGACAGGGCCAACACAGATACGCAGTATTTT.

The V and J genes are TRBV4-1 and TRBJ1-2, with D possibly being TRBD1 (6 bases). The CDR3 is made up of 18 amino acids. Trimming removed 2 bases from V and 3 bases from J, with 22 bases in between. CDR1 and CDR2 (germline): MGHRA, YSYEKL. The CDR3: CASSQRPQGRGIDYGYTF. CDR3 bases: TGCGCCAGCAGCCAACGCCCCCAAGGCAGGGGCATTGACTATGGCTACACCTTC.

This clonotype was counted a few times. This chain joins TRBV6-4 and TRBJ1-1; the match to TRBD1 covers 7 bases. V dropped 11 bases and J dropped 4; count of bases not matched to a gene: 16. In germline, CDR1 is MRHNA, CDR2 SNTAGT. This CDR3 region has 15 residues. CDR3 in amino acids: CAPNRGKFLGTEAFF. In DNA, the CDR3 is TGTGCCCCCAACAGGGGAAAATTTTTGGGCACTGAAGCTTTCTTT.

The V and J genes are TRBV19 and TRBJ1-1; no reliable D call. Germline V CDR1 and CDR2: LNHDA, SQIVND (reference sequence). The CDR3 has 13 residues. With 3 bases removed from V and 4 bases from J, the gap between germline ends came to 9 bases. The CDR3 protein is CASSIPEVTEAFF. Here the CDR3 DNA reads TGTGCCAGTAGTATCCCAGAAGTCACTGAAGCTTTCTTT.

The rearrangement joins TRBV20-1 to TRBJ2-1, with 10 bases identical to TRBD2. The CDR3 loop spans 16 amino acids. Germline CDR1 DFQATT, CDR2 SNEGSKA (reference sequence). Trimming cost V 3 bases and J 8 bases; bases outside gene matches: 13. The CDR3 coding sequence is TGCAGTGCTAGTACTAGCGGGAAGGGCACTTCTTATGAGCAGTTCTTC. Translated: CSASTSGKGTSYEQFF.

This clonotype has a single count. The chain joins TRBV9 to TRBJ1-5; no definite D call. V gave up 3 bases and J gave up 4 bases, with 14 bases separating them. Germline V gene sequence: CDR1 SGDLS, CDR2 YYNGEE. CDR3 size: 15 residues. CDR3 residues: CASSAGSTGNQPQHF. CDR3 bases: TGTGCCAGCAGCGCCGGGTCTACGGGAAATCAGCCCCAGCATTTT.

Notes on this clonotype: Mismatch with germline at one junction end may stem from a read error. The rearrangement links TRBV2 to TRBJ1-2; 9 nucleotides agree with TRBD1. The CDR3 sequence is 14 residues long. From germline, CDR1 is SNHLY and CDR2 FYNNEI. CDR3 region: CASSPEGTGTLRAF. The CDR3 DNA follows: TGTGCCAGCAGCCCAGAAGGGACAGGGACCCTGAGGGCCTTC.

This rearrangement joins TRBV7-8 to TRBJ2-5; 11 positions match TRBD2. CDR1 is SGHVS and CDR2 is FQNEAQ in the germline V gene. The V segment lost 5 bases and the J segment 5 bases; nucleotides outside the gene matches: 10. This CDR3 has 16 residues. As DNA, the CDR3 is TGTGCCAGCAGCATGGGGAGCCTAGCGGGGGGCGAGACCCAGTACTTC. Translated, it gives CASSMGSLAGGETQYF.